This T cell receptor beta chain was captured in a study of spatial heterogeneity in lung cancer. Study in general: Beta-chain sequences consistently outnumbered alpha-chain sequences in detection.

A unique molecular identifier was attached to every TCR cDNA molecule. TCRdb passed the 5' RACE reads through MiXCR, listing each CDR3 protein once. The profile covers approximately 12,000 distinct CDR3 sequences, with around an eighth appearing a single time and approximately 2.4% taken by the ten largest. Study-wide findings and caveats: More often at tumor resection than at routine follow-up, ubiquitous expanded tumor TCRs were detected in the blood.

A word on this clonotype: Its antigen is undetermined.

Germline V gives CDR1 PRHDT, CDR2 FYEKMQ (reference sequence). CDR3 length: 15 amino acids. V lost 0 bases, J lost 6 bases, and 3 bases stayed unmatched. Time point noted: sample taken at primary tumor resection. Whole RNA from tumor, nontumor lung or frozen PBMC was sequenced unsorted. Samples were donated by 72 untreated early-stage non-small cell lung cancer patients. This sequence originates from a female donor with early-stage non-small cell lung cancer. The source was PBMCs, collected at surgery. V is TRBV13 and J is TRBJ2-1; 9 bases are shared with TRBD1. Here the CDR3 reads CASSLGTGGLNEQFF. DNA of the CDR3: TGTGCCAGCAGCTTAGGCACAGGGGGCCTCAATGAGCAGTTCTTC.